Listed here are 7 T cell receptor beta chains from one sample, sequenced in a study of T cells in pancreatic ductal adenocarcinoma. Assay: immunoSEQ multiplex PCR; the TCRdb copy retains only in-frame clones and omits some. The table shows about 16,000 clones, with around 91% occurring only once. Selected pancreatic ductal adenocarcinoma patients had undergone surgery without neoadjuvant therapy. Material: PBMCs. Receptor source: a human donor with pancreatic ductal adenocarcinoma.

The chain combines TRBV5-1 with TRBJ1-2; 9 bases agree with TRBD1. The CDR3 totals 16 residues. Germline CDR1 and CDR2: SGHRS and YFSETQ. Losses at the gene ends were 2 bases for V and 8 bases for J; bases not matched to a gene: 13. The CDR3 region has the DNA TGCGCCAGCAGCTTTGGGAATATGGGGACAGGGAACGGCTACACCTTC. This translates into CASSFGNMGTGNGYTF.

The chain uses TRBV28 and TRBJ2-5; possibly TRBD1 or TRBD2 for D (5 bases each). V lost 11 bases, J lost 5 bases, and 18 bases lay in between. CDR1 and CDR2 from the germline V gene are MDHEN and SYDVKM. CDR3 length: 13 amino acids. CDR3: CAGGSGSAETQYF. CDR3 coding DNA: TGTGCCGGGGGATCCGGGTCAGCGGAGACCCAGTACTTC.

This rearrangement joins TRBV4-3 to TRBJ2-5, with D possibly TRBD1 on 6 matching bases. The CDR3 is 13 residues long. Germline V gene data show CDR1 as LGHNA and CDR2 as YSLEER. Between the trimmed V and J ends, which lost 0 bases and 8 bases, there was a span of 10 bases. The CDR3 protein is CASSQEPQGTQYF. In DNA, the CDR3 is TGCGCCAGCAGCCAAGAGCCACAGGGAACCCAGTACTTC.

This chain joins TRBV10-3 and TRBJ2-2, with TRBD2 identical over 11 bases. J gave up 0 bases and V 4 bases, and 10 bases lay outside the gene matches. The CDR3 extends over 19 amino acids. The germline gives CDR1 ENHRY, CDR2 SYGVKD. The CDR3 DNA reads as TGTGCCATCAGTGCATCTCCCGGGACTAGCGGCGCGAACACCGGGGAGCTGTTTTTT. Translated, it gives CAISASPGTSGANTGELFF.

The genes are TRBV28 and TRBJ2-7; 8 bases are shared with TRBD2. V shed 1 base and J 0 bases; nucleotides not matched to a gene: 11. Germline CDR1 reads MDHEN; CDR2 reads SYDVKM. The CDR3 length is 18 residues. The CDR3 region has the DNA TGTGCCAGCAGTTTATACCTGGGTACTAGCGGTATCTCCTACGAGCAGTACTTC. It codes for CASSLYLGTSGISYEQYF.

The table lists this clone with a count of one. V gene TRBV7-2 combines with J gene TRBJ2-7; D unclear. The V end was cut by 3 bases, the J end by 0 bases, with 9 bases between. CDR1 and CDR2 (germline): SGHTA, FQGNSA. CDR3 length: 14 amino acids. The CDR3 nucleotides read TGTGCCAGCAGCTTTGACTGGAGCTCCTACGAGCAGTACTTC. Its translation is CASSFDWSSYEQYF. Supplemented by reference TRBV7-2 and TRBJ2-7, the full variable domain reads GAGVSQSPSNKVTEKGKDVELRCDPISGHTALYWYRQSLGQGLEFLIYFQGNSAPDKSGLPSDRFSAERTGGSVSTLTIQRTQQEDSAVYLCASSFDWSSYEQYFGPGTRLTVT.

V gene TRBV5-1 combines with J gene TRBJ2-1; D is unresolved. V was shortened by 4 bases and J by 5 bases, with 13 bases between the two germline ends. The CDR3 length is 14 residues. Germline CDR1 reads SGHRS; CDR2 reads YFSETQ. Written as DNA, the CDR3 is TGCGCCAGCAGCCTCTCTTCTCCCAACAATGAGCAGTTCTTC. This codes for CASSLSSPNNEQFF.